This is a list of T cell receptor beta chains from one sample in a study of vaccination effects on CD4 cells after COVID-19. Their recognized antigens are unknown. TCRdb's copy holds only in-frame clones and misses some; the assay was immunoSEQ multiplex PCR. This table holds 35,000 to 40,000 clones, around two thirds found once. The source was CD4+ T cells from PBMCs cultured with HCoV-NL63 spike peptides, collected before COVID-19 vaccination. Receptors were obtained from a human donor who had a prior SARS-CoV-2 infection. CDR3s include the opening cysteine and the closing phenylalanine or tryptophan. Each record gives: J gene, V gene, CDR3 length, CDR3 protein.

TRBJ2-7	TRBV14	14	CASSYDDTIYEQYF
TRBJ2-1	TRBV6-6	14	CASSRAGGLNEQFF
TRBJ1-1	TRBV7-3	16	CASSLLPGLSNTEAFF
TRBJ1-1	TRBV27	13	CASSLRRNTEAFF
TRBJ2-2	TRBV18	19	CASSQTLVGQGADTGELFF
TRBJ1-2	TRBV10-3	13	CAIRGQTNYGYTF
TRBJ2-1	TRBV11-3	15	CASSFGGTSSGEQFF
TRBJ1-5	TRBV5-3	16	CARSLVTRGQGQPQHF
TRBJ1-1	TRBV19	14	CASIRYGQGAEAFF
TRBJ1-5	TRBV9	14	CASSPRQIDQPQHF
TRBJ2-6	TRBV9	13	CASSAGTANVLTF
TRBJ2-2	TRBV7-3	16	CASSQQGLANTGELFF
TRBJ2-2	TRBV6-2/TRBV6-3	11	CASSSPGELFF
TRBJ1-5	TRBV6-1	15	CASSEWGHRGQPQHF
TRBJ2-5	TRBV18	15	CASSPPETGEETQYF
TRBJ1-5	TRBV10-3	14	CAISESGGDQPQHF
TRBJ2-3	TRBV14	16	CASSQEISSGTDTQYF
TRBJ2-2	TRBV10-3	14	CAISATVNSGELFF
TRBJ2-1	TRBV6-2/TRBV6-3	17	CASSYRLAGDAYNEQFF
TRBJ2-7	TRBV5-4	14	CASSRPGLAYEQYF
TRBJ2-7	TRBV18	12	CASSPDNPGQYF
TRBJ2-3	TRBV5-5	14	CASSLNRGGDTQYF
TRBJ2-1	TRBV3-1/TRBV3-2	11	CASSQGDEQFF
TRBJ1-6	TRBV6-5	15	CASCSAGRYNSPLHF
TRBJ2-7	TRBV5-4	14	CASTSFGSSYEQYF
TRBJ2-3	TRBV7-2	16	CASSLKTGGWADTQYF
TRBJ2-6	TRBV10-1	15	CASIGGVRGANVLTF